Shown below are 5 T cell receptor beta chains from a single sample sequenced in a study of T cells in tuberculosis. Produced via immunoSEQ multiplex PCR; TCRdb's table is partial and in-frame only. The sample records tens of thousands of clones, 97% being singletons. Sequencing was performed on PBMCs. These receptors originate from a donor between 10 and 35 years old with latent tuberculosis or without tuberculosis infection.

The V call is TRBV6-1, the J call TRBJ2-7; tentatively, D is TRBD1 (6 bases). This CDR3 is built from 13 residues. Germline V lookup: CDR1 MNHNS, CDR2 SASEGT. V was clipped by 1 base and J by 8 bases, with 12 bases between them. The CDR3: CASSEVTGFQQYF. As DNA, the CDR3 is TGTGCCAGCAGTGAAGTAACAGGGTTTCAGCAGTACTTC.

CDR3: CASSARGTFNEQFF. For the CDR3, the DNA is TGTGCCAGCAGTGCACGAGGGACATTCAATGAGCAGTTCTTC. This chain joins TRBV2 and TRBJ2-1, with D possibly TRBD1 on 6 matching bases. The germline V and J ends were trimmed by 4 bases and 6 bases, with 13 bases remaining between them. The germline V gene has CDR1 SNHLY and CDR2 FYNNEI. This CDR3 spans 14 amino acids.

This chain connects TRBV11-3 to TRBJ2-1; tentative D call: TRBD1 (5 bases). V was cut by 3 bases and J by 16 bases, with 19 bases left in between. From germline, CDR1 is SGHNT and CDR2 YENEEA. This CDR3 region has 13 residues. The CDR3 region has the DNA TGTGCCAGCAGCTTGACAGCCGGAGCTCATTTTTTCTTC. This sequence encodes CASSLTAGAHFFF. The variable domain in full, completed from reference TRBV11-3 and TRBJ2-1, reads EAGVVQSPRYKIIEKKQPVAFWCNPISGHNTLYWYLQNLGQGPELLIRYENEEAVDDSQLPKDRFSAERLKGVDSTLKIQPAELGDSAVYLCASSLTAGAHFFFGPGTRLTVL.

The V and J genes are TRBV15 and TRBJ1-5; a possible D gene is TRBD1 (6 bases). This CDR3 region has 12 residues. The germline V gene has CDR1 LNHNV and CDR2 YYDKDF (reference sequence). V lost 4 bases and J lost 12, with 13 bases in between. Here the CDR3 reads CATSKWDNYQHF. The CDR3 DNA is TGTGCCACCAGCAAATGGGACAACTACCAGCATTTT.

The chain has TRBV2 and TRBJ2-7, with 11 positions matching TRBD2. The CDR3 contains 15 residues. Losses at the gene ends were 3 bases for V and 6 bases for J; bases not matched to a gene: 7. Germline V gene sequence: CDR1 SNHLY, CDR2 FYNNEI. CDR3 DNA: TGTGCCAGCAGTGAGGAGATAGCGGGGGGGCTCGAGCAGTACTTC. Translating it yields CASSEEIAGGLEQYF.